This T cell receptor (beta chain) was identified in a study of T cell repertoires in cytomegalovirus infection. About the study: Recently identified HLA-C-restricted CMV epitopes were used, and well-studied HLA-B-restricted CMV epitopes were used as well. Matching HLA type, along with CMV infection, was indicated by public TCR beta signatures.

Turning to this clonotype: No antigen is known for it.

Germline-derived CDR1 and CDR2 are MNHEY and SMNVEV (reference sequence). V was shortened by 3 bases and J by 6 bases, with 3 bases between the two germline ends. This CDR3 is built from 12 residues. TCRdb re-called the reads through MiXCR, storing one row per CDR3 protein. The sample has 900,000 to 950,000 distinct CDR3 sequences, around 30% seen once. Points from the study as a whole: CMV-specific HLA-C-restricted TCR beta clonotypes dominated the ex vivo response. The cumulative frequency of public TCR beta families identified carriers of CMV plus the relevant HLA.

The chain joins TRBV27 to TRBJ1-6, with D unresolved. The specimen was cultured CD8+ T cells from PBMCs, collected from culture after CMV antigen stimulation. The sequence was collected from a human donor in good health (CMV status not recorded). Some clones in this sample may be carry-over from other donors' samples. DNA of the CDR3: TGTGCCAGCAGTTTCTTTAATTCACCCCTCCACTTT. It is translated as CASSFFNSPLHF.